This T cell receptor (beta chain) was sequenced during a study of blood T cell repertoires in COVID-19. Study-level information: The origin of the acute and convalescent COVID-19 samples was the United States, Italy and Spain.

The data were produced by immunoSEQ multiplex PCR, yet TCRdb's version contains in-frame clones alone and is incomplete. Of over 150,000 clones listed, roughly 87% are singletons. Per germline, CDR1 GTSNPN and CDR2 SVGIG (reference sequence). The CDR3 has 13 amino acids. V lost 1 base and J lost 4; bases outside the gene matches: 3. The sequenced sample consisted of peripheral blood. The TCR comes from a young man who had recovered from COVID-19. V and J are TRBV30 and TRBJ1-1; 7 nucleotides line up with TRBD1. For the CDR3, the DNA is TGTGCCTGGAGTGGCCAGGGGGTCACTGAAGCTTTCTTT. Translation: CAWSGQGVTEAFF.